Sequencing of this T cell receptor beta chain was carried out in a study of cytomegalovirus exposure and HLA in healthy donors. Study-level results: Three chains tied to CMV proved CMV antigen-specific in vitro. Cytomegalovirus status was reportedly diagnosed by the classifier with high specificity and sensitivity.

PCR employed 60 Vbeta and 13 Jbeta primers. Libraries were prepared by immunoSEQ multiplex PCR; TCRdb keeps only in-frame clonotypes and omits some of them. The table records tens of thousands of clones, about four fifths of them present only once. On this clone: The antigen is unknown.

The CDR3 consists of 17 residues. Germline V gene data show CDR1 as GTSNPN and CDR2 as SVGIG (reference sequence). The V end was cut by 1 base, the J end by 5 bases, with 23 bases between. This chain links TRBV30 with TRBJ1-1, with D perhaps TRBD1 (5 bases). This receptor was identified in a man in his late teens or twenties in good health and CMV-seropositive. The sample comprised PBMCs. The CDR3, as DNA: TGTGCCTGGAGTGGGGTGCGCAGGGTAATTTTGGGAACTGAAGCTTTCTTT. Its protein is CAWSGVRRVILGTEAFF.